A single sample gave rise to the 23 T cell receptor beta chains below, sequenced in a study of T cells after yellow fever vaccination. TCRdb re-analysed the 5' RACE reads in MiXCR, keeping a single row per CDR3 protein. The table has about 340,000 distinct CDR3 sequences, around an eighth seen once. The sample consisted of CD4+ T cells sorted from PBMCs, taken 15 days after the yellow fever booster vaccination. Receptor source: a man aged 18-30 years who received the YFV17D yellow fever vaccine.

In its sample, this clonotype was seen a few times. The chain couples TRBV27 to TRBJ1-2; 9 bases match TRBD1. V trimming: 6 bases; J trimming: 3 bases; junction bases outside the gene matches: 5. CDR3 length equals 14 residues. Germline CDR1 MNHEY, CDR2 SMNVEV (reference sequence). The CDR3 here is CASSLDRGYYGYTF. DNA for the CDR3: TGTGCCAGCAGCCTGGACAGGGGCTACTATGGCTACACCTTC.

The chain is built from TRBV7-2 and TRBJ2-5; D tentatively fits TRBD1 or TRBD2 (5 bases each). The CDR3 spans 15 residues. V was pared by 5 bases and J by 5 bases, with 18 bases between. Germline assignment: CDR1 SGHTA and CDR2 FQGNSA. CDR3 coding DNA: TGTGCCAGCAGCCCCGAGTTGAGGGGATGGGAGACCCAGTACTTC. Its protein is CASSPELRGWETQYF.

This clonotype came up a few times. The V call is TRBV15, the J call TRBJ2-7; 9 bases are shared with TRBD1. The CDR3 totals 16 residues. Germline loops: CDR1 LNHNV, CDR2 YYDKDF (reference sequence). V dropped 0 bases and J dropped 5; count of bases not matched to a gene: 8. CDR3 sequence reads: CATSRDVGQGTNEQYV. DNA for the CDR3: TGTGCCACCAGCAGAGATGTCGGACAGGGGACAAACGAGCAGTACGTC.

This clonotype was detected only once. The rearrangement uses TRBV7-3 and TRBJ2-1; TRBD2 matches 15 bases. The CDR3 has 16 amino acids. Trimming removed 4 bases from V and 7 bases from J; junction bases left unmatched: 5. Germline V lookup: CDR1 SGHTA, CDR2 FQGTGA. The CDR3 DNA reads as TGTGCCAGCAGCTCGTCCGGGACTAGCGGGGGGAATGAGCAGTTCTTC. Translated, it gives CASSSSGTSGGNEQFF.

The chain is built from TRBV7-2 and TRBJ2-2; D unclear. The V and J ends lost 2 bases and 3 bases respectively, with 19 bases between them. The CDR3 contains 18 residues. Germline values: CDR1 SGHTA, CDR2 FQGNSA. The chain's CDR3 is CASSLFSVLGEYTGELFF. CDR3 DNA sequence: TGTGCCAGCAGCTTATTCAGCGTTCTTGGGGAATACACCGGGGAGCTGTTTTTT.

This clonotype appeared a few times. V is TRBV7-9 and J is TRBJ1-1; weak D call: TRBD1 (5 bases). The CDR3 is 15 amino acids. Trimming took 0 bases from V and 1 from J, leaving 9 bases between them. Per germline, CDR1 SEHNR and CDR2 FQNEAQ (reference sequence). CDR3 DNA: TGTGCCAGCAGCTTAGCGATAACAGGGAACACTGAAGCTTTCTTT. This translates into CASSLAITGNTEAFF.

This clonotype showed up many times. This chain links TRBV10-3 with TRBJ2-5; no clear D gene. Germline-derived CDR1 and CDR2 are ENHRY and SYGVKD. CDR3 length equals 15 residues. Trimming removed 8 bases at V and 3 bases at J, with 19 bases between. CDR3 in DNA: TGTGCCATCGCTACGGGCCAGAACCAGGAAGAGACCCAGTACTTC. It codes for CAIATGQNQEETQYF.

CDR3 DNA sequence: TGTGCCAGCAGCGTAGCCGGGACGGTCGCGGGCTACACCTTC. It encodes CASSVAGTVAGYTF. This sequence joins TRBV9 and TRBJ1-2; weak D call: TRBD1 (5 bases). Trimming pared 0 bases from V and 8 bases from J, leaving 14 bases between. The CDR3 sequence is 14 residues long. Germline assignment: CDR1 SGDLS and CDR2 YYNGEE.

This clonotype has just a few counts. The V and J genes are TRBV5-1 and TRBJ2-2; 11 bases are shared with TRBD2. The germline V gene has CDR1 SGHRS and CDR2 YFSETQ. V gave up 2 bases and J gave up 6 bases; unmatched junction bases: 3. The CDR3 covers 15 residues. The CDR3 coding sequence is TGCGCCAGCAGCTTACTAGCGGGGGAGGCCGGGGAGCTGTTTTTT. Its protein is CASSLLAGEAGELFF.

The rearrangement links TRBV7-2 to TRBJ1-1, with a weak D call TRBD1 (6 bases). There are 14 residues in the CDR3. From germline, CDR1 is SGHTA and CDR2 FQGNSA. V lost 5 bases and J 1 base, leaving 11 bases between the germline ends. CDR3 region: CASSKGTQNTEAFF. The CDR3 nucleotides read TGTGCCAGCAGCAAAGGGACACAGAACACTGAAGCTTTCTTT.

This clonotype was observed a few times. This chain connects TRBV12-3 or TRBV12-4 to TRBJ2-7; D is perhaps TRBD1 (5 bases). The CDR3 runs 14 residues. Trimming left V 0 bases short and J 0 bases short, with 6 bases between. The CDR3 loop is CASSLADSSYEQYV. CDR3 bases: TGTGCCAGCAGTTTAGCTGACAGCTCCTACGAGCAGTACGTC.

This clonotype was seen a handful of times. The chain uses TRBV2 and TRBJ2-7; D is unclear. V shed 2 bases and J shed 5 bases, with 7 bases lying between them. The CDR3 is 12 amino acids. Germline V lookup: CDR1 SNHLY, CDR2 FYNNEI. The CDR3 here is CASSERVHEQYF. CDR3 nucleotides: TGTGCCAGCAGTGAACGGGTCCACGAGCAGTACTTC. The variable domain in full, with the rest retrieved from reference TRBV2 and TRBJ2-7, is EPEVTQTPSHQVTQMGQEVILRCVPISNHLYFYWYRQILGQKVEFLVSFYNNEISEKSEIFDDQFSVERPDGSNFTLKIRSTKLEDSAMYFCASSERVHEQYFGPGTRLTVT.

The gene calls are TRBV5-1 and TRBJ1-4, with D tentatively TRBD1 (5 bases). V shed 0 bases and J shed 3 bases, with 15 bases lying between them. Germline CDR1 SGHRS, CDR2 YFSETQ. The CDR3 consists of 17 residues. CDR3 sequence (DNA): TGCGCCAGCAGCTTGGAGAAGCAGAGGGGAGCTAATGAAAAACTGTTTTTT. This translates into CASSLEKQRGANEKLFF.

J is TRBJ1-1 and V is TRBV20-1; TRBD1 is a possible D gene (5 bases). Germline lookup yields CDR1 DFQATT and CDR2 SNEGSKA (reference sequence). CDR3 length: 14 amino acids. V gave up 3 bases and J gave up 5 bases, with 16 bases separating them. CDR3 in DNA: TGCAGTGCTAGTGGGACGGAGCTTTCGACTGAAGCTTTCTTT. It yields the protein CSASGTELSTEAFF.

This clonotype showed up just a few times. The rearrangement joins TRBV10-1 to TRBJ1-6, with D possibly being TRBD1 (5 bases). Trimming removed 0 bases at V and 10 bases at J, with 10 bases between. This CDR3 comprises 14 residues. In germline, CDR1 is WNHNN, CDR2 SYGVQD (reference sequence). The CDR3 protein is CASSESRGGSPLHF. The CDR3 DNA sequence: TGCGCCAGCAGTGAGTCGCGGGGCGGATCACCCCTCCACTTT.

CDR3 sequence: CASSQVRTGYGYTF. DNA of the CDR3: TGCGCCAGCAGCCAAGTAAGGACGGGTTATGGCTACACCTTC. The chain is built from TRBV4-1 and TRBJ1-2; no clear D. The germline V gene encodes CDR1 MGHRA and CDR2 YSYEKL. V lost 1 base and J 5 bases, leaving 11 bases between the germline ends. The CDR3 is 14 residues long.

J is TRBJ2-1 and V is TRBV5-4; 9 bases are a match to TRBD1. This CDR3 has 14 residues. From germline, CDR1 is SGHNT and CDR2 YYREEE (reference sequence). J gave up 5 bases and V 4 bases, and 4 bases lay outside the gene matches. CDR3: CASSPRDRDNEQFF. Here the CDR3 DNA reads TGTGCCAGCAGCCCCCGGGACAGGGACAATGAGCAGTTCTTC.

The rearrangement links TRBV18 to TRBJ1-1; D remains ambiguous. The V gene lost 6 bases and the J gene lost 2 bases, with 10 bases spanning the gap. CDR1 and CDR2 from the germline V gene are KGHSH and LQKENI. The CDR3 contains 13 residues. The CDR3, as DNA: TGTGCCAGCTCCCCGGAGGCCAACACTGAAGCTTTCTTT. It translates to CASSPEANTEAFF.

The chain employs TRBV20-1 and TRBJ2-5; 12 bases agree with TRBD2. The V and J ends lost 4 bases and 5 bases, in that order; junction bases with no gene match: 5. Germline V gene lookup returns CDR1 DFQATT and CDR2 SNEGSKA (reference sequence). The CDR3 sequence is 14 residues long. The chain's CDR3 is CSAILAGGLETQYF. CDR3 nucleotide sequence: TGCAGTGCTATACTAGCGGGGGGTCTCGAGACCCAGTACTTC.

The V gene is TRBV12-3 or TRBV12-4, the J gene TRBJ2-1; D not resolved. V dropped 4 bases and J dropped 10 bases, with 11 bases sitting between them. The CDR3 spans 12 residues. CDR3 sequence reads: CASSSPPSEQFF. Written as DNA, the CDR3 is TGTGCCAGCAGTTCTCCGCCCTCGGAGCAGTTCTTC.

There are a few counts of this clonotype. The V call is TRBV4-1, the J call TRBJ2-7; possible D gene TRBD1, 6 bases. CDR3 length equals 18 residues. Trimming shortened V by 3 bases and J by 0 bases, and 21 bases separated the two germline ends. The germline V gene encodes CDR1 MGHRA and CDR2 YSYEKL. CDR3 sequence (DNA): TGCGCCAGCAGCCATGTGATGGTCAAACAGGGAGCCTCCTACGAGCAGTACTTC. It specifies CASSHVMVKQGASYEQYF.

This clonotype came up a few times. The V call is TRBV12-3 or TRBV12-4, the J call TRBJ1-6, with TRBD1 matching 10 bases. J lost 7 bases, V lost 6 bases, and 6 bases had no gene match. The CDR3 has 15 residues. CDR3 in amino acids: CASSPTGGRNSPLHF. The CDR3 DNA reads TGTGCCAGCAGCCCGACAGGGGGCCGAAATTCACCCCTCCACTTT.

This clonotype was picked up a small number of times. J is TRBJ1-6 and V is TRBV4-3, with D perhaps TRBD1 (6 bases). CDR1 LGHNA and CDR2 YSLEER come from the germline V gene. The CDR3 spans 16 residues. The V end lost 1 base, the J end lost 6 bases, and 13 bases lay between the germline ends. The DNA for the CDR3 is TGCGCCAGCAGCCAAGCTTTAGGACAGAGTAATTCACCCCTCCACTTT. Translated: CASSQALGQSNSPLHF.